Sequencing of this TCR beta chain was carried out in a study of blood T cell repertoires in COVID-19. About the research overall: Material from acute and convalescent COVID-19 was sourced from the United States, Italy and Spain. The cDNA or gDNA used as material had been derived from T cells, B-cell-depleted T cells, or PBMCs.

The CDR3 loop spans 15 amino acids. V gave up 5 bases and J gave up 5 bases, with 15 bases separating them. The V gene's germline CDR1 is SGHVS and CDR2 FNYEAQ. As processed by the authors: Counts of nucleated cells, estimated from reference gene primer amplification, were obtained. The data were produced by immunoSEQ multiplex PCR, yet TCRdb's version contains in-frame clones alone and is incomplete. D and trimming come from the DNA, and the V and J calls and clone size come from that table. The data contain hundreds of thousands of clones, 88% of them seen just once; the ten biggest clones take up about 9.8%.

The specimen was peripheral blood. The rearrangement links TRBV7-6 to TRBJ2-2, with a possible D match to TRBD2 (6 bases). The receptor's source is a man between 18 and 29 years old with active or convalescent COVID-19. The CDR3 is CASSSPAGKTGELFF. The CDR3 DNA reads TGTGCCAGCAGCAGCCCCGCGGGGAAGACCGGGGAGCTGTTTTTT.